This T cell receptor (beta chain) was captured by sequencing in a study of blood T cell repertoires in COVID-19. The wider study: Specimens from acute and convalescent COVID-19 originated in the United States, Italy and Spain. PBMCs, B-cell-depleted T cells, or T cells provided the cDNA or gDNA that made up the material.

Original handling: Nucleated cell counts were estimated from reference gene primer amplification. Clones were sequenced by immunoSEQ multiplex PCR, and TCRdb holds only the in-frame ones, with some missing. V and J calls plus clone size are reproduced from that table; the DNA served to infer D and trimming. The sample lists over 75,000 clones, approximately 92% occurring once. The clonotype was recovered from a woman of 80 years or more with active COVID-19. The source material was peripheral blood.

CDR3 residues: CASSRSPRGQGYTF. The CDR3 nucleotides read TGTGCCAGCAGCCGATCCCCCAGGGGCCAGGGCTACACCTTC. The rearrangement links TRBV6-5 to TRBJ1-2; the D gene is possibly TRBD1 (6 bases). Looked up from germline, CDR1 is MNHEY and CDR2 is SVGAGI. There are 14 residues in the CDR3. The V end lost 6 bases, the J end lost 8 bases, and 19 bases lay between the germline ends.